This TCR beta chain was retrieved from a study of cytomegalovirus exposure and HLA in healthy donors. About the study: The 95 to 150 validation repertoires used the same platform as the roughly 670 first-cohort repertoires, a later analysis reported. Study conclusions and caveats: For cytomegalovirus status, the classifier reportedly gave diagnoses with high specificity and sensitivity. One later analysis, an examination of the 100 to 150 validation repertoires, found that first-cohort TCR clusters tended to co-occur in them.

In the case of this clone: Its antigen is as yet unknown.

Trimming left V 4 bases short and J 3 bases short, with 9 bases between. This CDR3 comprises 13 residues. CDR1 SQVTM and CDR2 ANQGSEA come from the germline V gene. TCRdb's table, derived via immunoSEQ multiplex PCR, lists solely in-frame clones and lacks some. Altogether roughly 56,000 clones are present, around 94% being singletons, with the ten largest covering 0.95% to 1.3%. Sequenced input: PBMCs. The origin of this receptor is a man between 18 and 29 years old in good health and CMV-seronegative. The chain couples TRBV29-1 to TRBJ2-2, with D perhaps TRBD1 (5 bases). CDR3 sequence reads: CSVAKGYTGELFF. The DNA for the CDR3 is TGCAGCGTTGCTAAGGGGTACACCGGGGAGCTGTTTTTT.